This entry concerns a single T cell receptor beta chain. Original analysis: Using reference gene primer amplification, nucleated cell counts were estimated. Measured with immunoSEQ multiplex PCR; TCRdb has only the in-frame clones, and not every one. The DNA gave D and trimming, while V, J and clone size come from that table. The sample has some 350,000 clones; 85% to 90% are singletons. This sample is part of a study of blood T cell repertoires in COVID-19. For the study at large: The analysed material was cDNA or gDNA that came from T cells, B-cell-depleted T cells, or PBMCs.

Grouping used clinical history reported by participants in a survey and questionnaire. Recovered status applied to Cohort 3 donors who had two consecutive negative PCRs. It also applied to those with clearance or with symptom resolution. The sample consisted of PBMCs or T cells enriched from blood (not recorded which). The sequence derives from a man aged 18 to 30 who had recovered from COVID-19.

DNA for the CDR3: TGTGCCAGCAGCCAGTTGAGCGGGAGGCAAGAGACCCAGTACTTC. It translates to CASSQLSGRQETQYF. J is TRBJ2-5 and V is TRBV3-1 (or the pseudogene TRBV3-2); TRBD2 aligns across 9 bases. The CDR3 sequence is 15 residues long. Germline V gene data show CDR1 as LGHDT and CDR2 as YNNKEL (reference sequence). The V gene end was trimmed by 3 bases and the J gene end by 2 bases; junction bases not matched to a gene: 4.